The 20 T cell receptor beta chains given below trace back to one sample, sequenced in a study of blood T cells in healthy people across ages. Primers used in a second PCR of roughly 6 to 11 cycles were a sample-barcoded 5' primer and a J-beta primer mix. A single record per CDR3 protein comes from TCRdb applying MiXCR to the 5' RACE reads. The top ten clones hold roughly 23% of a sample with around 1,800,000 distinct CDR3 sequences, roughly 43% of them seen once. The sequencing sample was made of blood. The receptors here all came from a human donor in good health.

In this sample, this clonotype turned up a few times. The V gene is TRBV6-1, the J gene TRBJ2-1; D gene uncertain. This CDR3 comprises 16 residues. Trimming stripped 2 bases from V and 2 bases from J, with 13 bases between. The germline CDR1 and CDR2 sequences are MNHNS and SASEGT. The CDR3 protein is CASSESGTLTYNEQFF. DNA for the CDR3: TGTGCCAGCAGTGAAAGTGGCACATTAACCTACAATGAGCAGTTCTTC.

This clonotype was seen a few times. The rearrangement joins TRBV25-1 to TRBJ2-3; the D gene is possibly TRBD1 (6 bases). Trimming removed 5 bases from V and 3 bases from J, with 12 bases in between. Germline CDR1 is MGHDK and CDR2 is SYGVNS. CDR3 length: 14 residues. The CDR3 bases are TGTGCCAGCAGTCCAAATACAGGGACAGATACGCAGTATTTT. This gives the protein CASSPNTGTDTQYF.

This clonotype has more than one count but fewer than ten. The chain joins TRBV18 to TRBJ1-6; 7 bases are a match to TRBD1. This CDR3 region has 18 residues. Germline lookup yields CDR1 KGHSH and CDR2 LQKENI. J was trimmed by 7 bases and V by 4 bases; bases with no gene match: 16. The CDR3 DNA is TGTGCCAGCTCACACAGGACTTCGACAGGGAGGCCAAATTCACCCCTCCACTTT. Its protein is CASSHRTSTGRPNSPLHF.

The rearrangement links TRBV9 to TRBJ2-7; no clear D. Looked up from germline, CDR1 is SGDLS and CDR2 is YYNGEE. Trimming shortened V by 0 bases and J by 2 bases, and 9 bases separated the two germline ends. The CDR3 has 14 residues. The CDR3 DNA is TGTGCCAGCAGCGTAGGGGGTTTTACCTACGAGCAGTACTTC. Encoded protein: CASSVGGFTYEQYF.

CDR3: CSATDRESSYEQYF. In nucleotides, the CDR3 is TGCAGTGCGACCGACAGGGAGAGCTCCTACGAGCAGTACTTC. The gene calls are TRBV20-1 and TRBJ2-7; the match to TRBD1 covers 7 bases. With 6 bases clipped from V and 0 bases from J, the junction kept 8 bases outside the gene matches. The CDR3 length is 14 residues. Germline CDR1 reads DFQATT; CDR2 reads SNEGSKA (reference sequence).

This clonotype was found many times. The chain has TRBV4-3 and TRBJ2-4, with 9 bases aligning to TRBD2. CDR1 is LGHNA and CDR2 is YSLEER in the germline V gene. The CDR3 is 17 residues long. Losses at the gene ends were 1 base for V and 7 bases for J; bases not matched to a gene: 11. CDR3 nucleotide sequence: TGCGCCAGCAGCCAAGTCCGCGAACTAGCGGGCCGGAACATTCAGTACTTC. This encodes CASSQVRELAGRNIQYF.

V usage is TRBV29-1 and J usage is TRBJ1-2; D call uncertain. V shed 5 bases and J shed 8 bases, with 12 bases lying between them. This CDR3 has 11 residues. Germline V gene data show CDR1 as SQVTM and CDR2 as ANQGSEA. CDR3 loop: CSVPAGGGYTF. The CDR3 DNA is TGCAGCGTTCCCGCGGGAGGCGGCTACACCTTC.

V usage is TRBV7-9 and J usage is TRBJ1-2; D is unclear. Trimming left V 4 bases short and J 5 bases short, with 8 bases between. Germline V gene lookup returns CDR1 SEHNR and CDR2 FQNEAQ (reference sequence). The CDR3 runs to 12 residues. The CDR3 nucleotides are TGTGCCAGCAGCTCGGACCCATATGGCTACACCTTC. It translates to CASSSDPYGYTF.

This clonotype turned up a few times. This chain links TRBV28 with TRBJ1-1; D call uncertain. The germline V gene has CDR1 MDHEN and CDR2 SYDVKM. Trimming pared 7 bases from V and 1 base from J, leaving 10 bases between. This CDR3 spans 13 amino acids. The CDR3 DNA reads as TGTGCCAGCACCCTTCTAGAGAACACTGAAGCTTTCTTT. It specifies CASTLLENTEAFF.

The CDR3: CASRGGATDTQYF. DNA of the CDR3: TGTGCCAGCAGAGGGGGCGCGACAGATACGCAGTATTTT. The rearrangement joins TRBV7-2 to TRBJ2-3; 7 bases are a match to TRBD1. The trim removed 6 bases at V and 3 bases at J, leaving 3 bases unmatched. The CDR3 totals 13 residues. Germline lookup yields CDR1 SGHTA and CDR2 FQGNSA. Filled out from reference TRBV7-2 and TRBJ2-3, the complete variable domain reads GAGVSQSPSNKVTEKGKDVELRCDPISGHTALYWYRQSLGQGLEFLIYFQGNSAPDKSGLPSDRFSAERTGGSVSTLTIQRTQQEDSAVYLCASRGGATDTQYFGPGTRLTVL.

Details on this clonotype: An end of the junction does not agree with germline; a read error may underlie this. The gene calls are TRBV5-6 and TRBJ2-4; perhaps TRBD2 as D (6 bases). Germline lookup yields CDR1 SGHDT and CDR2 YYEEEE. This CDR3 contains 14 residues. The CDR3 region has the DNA TGTGCCAGCAGCTTATGGAGGGGCAAAAACATCCAGTACTTC. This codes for CASSLWRGKNIQYF.

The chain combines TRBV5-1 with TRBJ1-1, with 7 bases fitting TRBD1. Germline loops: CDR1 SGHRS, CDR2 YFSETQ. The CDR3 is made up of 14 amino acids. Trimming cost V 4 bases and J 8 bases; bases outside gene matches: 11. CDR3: CASSQGQLEGEAFF. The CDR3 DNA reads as TGCGCCAGCAGCCAGGGACAGTTGGAGGGGGAAGCTTTCTTT.

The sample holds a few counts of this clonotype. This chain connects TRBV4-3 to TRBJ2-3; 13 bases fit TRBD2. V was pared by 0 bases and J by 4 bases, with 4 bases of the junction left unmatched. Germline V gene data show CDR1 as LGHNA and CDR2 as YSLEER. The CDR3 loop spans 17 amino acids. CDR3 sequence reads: CASSQEGLAGRSDTQYF. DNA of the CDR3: TGCGCCAGCAGCCAAGAGGGACTAGCGGGGAGATCAGATACGCAGTATTTT.

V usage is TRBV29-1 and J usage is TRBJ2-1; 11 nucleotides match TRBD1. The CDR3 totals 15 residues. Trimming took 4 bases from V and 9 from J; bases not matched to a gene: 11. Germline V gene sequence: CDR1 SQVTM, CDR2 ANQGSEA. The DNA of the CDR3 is TGCAGCGTTGCTTGGACAGGGGGCTTTGGAGGTGAGCAGTTCTTC. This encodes CSVAWTGGFGGEQFF.

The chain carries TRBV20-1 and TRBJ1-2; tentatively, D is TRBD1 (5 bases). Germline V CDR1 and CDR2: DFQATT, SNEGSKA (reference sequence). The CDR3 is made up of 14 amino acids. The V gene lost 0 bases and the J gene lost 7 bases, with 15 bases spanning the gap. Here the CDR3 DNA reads TGCAGTGCTAGAGAGGGGAGCAGGGTGGGTGGCTACACCTTC. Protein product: CSAREGSRVGGYTF.

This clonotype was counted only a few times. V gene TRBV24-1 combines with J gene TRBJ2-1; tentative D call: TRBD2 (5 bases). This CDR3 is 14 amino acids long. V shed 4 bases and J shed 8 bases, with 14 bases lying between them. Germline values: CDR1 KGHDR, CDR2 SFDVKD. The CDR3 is CATSDTGLSDEQFF. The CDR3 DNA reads TGTGCCACCAGTGACACCGGACTCTCTGATGAGCAGTTCTTC.

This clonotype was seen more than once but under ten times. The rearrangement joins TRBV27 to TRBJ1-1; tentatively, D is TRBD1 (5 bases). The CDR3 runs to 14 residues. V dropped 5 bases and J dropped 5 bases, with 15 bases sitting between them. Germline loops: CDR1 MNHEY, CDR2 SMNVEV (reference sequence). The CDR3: CASSALGGGTEAFF. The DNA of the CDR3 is TGTGCCAGCAGTGCCCTCGGGGGGGGGACTGAAGCTTTCTTT.

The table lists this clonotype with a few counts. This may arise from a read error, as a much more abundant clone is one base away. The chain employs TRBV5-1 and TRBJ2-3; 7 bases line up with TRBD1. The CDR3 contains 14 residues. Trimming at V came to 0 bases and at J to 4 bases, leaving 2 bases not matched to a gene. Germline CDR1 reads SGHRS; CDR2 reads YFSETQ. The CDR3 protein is CASSLEGGPDTQYF. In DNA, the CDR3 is TGCGCCAGCAGCTTGGAAGGGGGCCCAGATACGCAGTATTTT.

The CDR3 loop is CAVQGSGTQPQHF. The CDR3 DNA is TGTGCCGTCCAGGGGTCGGGGACTCAGCCCCAGCATTTT. This chain joins TRBV6-2 or TRBV6-3 and TRBJ1-5, with D possibly matching TRBD1 (6 bases). CDR1 is MNHEY and CDR2 is SVGEGT in the germline V gene. Trimming cost V 11 bases and J 6 bases, with 17 bases left between them. CDR3 length: 13 residues.

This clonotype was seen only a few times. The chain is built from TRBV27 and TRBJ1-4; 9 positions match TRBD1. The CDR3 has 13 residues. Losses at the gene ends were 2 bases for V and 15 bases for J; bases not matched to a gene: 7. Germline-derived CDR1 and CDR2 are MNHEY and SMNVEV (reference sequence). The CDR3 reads CASSLQAGQGLFF. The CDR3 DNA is TGTGCCAGCAGTTTACAAGCGGGACAGGGTTTGTTTTTT.